What follows is one TCR beta chain and its context. Its antigen remains unidentified. The CDR3 has 14 amino acids. Germline loops: CDR1 SQVTM, CDR2 ANQGSEA. Trimming left V 7 bases short and J 6 bases short, with 19 bases between. These data belong to a study of cytomegalovirus exposure and HLA in healthy donors. Study-wide points: Sequencing depth across donors, presence/absence analyses assumed, was roughly uniform. Later analysis identified a missense DCLRE1C variant that was linked to TCR beta V- and J-gene trimming.

60 Vbeta and 13 Jbeta primers were used in PCR. The table came from immunoSEQ multiplex PCR; TCRdb's copy has only in-frame clones and leaves some out. This table holds 120,000 to 150,000 clones, about four fifths found once. The material sequenced was PBMCs. This sequence joins TRBV29-1 and TRBJ2-1; the D gene is possibly TRBD2 (7 bases). The sequence came from a man aged 18-30 years in good health and CMV-seropositive. DNA for the CDR3: TGCAGCGGATCCAGGGGAGGGGCGGGCAATGAGCAGTTCTTC. It yields the protein CSGSRGGAGNEQFF.